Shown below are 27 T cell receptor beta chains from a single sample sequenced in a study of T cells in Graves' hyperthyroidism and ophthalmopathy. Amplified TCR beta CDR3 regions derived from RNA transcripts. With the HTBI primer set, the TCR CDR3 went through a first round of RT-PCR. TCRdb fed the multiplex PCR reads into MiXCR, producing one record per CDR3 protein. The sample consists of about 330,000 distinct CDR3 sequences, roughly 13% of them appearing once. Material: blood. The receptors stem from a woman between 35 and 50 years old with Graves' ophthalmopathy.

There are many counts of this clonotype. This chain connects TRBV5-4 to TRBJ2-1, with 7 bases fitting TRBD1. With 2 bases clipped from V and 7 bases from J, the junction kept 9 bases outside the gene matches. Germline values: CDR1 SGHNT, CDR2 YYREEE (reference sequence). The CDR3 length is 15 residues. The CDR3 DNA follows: TGTGCCAGCAGCTTTGCTAGGACAGGCGCGAATGAGCAGTTCTTC. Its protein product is CASSFARTGANEQFF.

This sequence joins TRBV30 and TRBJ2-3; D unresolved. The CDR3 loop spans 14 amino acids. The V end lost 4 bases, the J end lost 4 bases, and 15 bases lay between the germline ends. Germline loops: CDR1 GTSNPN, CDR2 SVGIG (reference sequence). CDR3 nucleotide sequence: TGTGCCTGGACAAAGACGGTAGGCGCAGATACGCAGTATTTT. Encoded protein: CAWTKTVGADTQYF.

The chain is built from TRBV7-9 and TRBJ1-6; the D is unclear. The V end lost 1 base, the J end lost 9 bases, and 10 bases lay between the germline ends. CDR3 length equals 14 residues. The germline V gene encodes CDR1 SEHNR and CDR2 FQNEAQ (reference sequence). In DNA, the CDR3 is TGTGCCAGCAGCTTAGGCGGCCGGGGTTCACCCCTCCACTTT. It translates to CASSLGGRGSPLHF.

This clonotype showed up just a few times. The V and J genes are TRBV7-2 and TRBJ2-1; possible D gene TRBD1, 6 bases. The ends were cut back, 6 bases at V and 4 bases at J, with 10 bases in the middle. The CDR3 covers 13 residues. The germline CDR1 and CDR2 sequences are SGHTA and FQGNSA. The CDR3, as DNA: TGTGCCAGCAGGGGGGCCCTTTACAATGAGCAGTTCTTC. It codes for CASRGALYNEQFF. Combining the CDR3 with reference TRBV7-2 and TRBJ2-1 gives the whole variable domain GAGVSQSPSNKVTEKGKDVELRCDPISGHTALYWYRQSLGQGLEFLIYFQGNSAPDKSGLPSDRFSAERTGGSVSTLTIQRTQQEDSAVYLCASRGALYNEQFFGPGTRLTVL.

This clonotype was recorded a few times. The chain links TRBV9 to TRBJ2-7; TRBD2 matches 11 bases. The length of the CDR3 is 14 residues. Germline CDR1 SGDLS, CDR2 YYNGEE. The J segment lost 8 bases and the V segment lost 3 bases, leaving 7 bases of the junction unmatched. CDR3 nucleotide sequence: TGTGCCAGCAGCGGCGATCTAGCGGGAGGACAGCAGTACTTC. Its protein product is CASSGDLAGGQQYF.

DNA of the CDR3: TGCAGCGTTGAAGAAGGGGCTGGAAACACCATATATTTT. Residues: CSVEEGAGNTIYF. V usage is TRBV29-1 and J usage is TRBJ1-3; D possibly corresponds to TRBD1 (5 bases). Germline lookup yields CDR1 SQVTM and CDR2 ANQGSEA. The ends were cut back, 0 bases at V and 2 bases at J, with 5 bases in the middle. This CDR3 spans 13 amino acids.

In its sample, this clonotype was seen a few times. The CDR3 loop is CASRGLSGVVETQYF. For the CDR3, the DNA is TGTGCCAGCAGAGGCCTTAGCGGGGTAGTGGAGACCCAGTACTTC. The chain uses TRBV7-9 and TRBJ2-5, with 8 bases matching TRBD2. CDR1 and CDR2 (germline): SEHNR, FQNEAQ (reference sequence). Losses at the gene ends were 6 bases for V and 5 bases for J; bases not matched to a gene: 11. This CDR3 has 15 amino acids.

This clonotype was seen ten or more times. The CDR3 DNA follows: TGTGCCAGCAGTCTCCTCACAGATACGCAGTATTTT. Amino acid sequence: CASSLLTDTQYF. The chain carries TRBV2 and TRBJ2-3; D gene unclear. The germline V gene has CDR1 SNHLY and CDR2 FYNNEI. The CDR3 spans 12 residues. The germline V and J ends were trimmed by 5 bases and 2 bases, with 5 bases remaining between them. The full variable domain, its missing parts supplied by reference TRBV2 and TRBJ2-3, is EPEVTQTPSHQVTQMGQEVILRCVPISNHLYFYWYRQILGQKVEFLVSFYNNEISEKSEIFDDQFSVERPDGSNFTLKIRSTKLEDSAMYFCASSLLTDTQYFGPGTRLTVL.

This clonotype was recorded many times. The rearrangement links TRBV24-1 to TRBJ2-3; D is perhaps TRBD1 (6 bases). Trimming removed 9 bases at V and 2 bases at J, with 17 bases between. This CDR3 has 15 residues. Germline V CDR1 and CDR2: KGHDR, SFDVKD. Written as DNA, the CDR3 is TGTGCCACCGCCCCGGGACACCCCCCCACAGATACGCAGTATTTT. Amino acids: CATAPGHPPTDTQYF.

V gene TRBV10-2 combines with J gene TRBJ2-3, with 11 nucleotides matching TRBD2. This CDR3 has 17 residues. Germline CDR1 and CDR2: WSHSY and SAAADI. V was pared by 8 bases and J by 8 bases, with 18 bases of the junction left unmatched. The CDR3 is CASRPFSGGALLATQYF. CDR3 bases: TGCGCCAGCCGGCCTTTTAGCGGGGGGGCGCTTTTGGCTACGCAGTATTTT.

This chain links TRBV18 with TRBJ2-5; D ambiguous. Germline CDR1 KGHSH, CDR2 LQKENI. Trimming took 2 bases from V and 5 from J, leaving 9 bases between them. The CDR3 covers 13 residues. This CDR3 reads CASSPAHKETQYF. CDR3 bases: TGTGCCAGCTCACCAGCCCATAAGGAGACCCAGTACTTC.

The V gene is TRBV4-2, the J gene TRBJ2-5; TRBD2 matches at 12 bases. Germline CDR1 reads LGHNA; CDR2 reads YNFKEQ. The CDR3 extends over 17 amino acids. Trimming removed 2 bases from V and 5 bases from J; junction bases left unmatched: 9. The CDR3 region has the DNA TGTGCCAGCAGCCAATCTCCTGGACTAGCGGGACATGAGACCCAGTACTTC. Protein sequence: CASSQSPGLAGHETQYF.

The CDR3 spells CSASLRGWGNEKLFF. DNA for the CDR3: TGCAGTGCTAGTCTTAGAGGTTGGGGTAATGAAAAACTGTTTTTT. The rearrangement links TRBV20-1 to TRBJ1-4, with unresolved D. The CDR3 has 15 amino acids. Trimming took 3 bases from V and 4 from J, leaving 15 bases between them. Per the germline V gene, CDR1 is DFQATT and CDR2 is SNEGSKA (reference sequence).

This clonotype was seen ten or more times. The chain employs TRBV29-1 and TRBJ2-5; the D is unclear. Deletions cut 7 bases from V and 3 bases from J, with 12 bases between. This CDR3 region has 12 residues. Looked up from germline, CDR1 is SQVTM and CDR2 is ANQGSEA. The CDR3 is CSAGHFEETQYF. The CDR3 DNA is TGCAGCGCTGGCCACTTCGAAGAGACCCAGTACTTC.

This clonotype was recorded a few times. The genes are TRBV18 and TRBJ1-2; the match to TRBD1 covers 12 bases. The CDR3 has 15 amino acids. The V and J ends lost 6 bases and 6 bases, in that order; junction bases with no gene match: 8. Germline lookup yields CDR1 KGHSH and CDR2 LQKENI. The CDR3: CASSPPGTGGDGYTF. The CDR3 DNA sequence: TGTGCCAGCTCGCCTCCGGGGACAGGGGGCGATGGCTACACCTTC.

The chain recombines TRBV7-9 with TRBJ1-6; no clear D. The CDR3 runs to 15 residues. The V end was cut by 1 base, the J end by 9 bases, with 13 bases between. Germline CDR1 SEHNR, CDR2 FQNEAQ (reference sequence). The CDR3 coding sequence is TGTGCCAGCAGCTTAGGGGCCCGGCATGGTTCACCCCTCCACTTT. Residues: CASSLGARHGSPLHF.

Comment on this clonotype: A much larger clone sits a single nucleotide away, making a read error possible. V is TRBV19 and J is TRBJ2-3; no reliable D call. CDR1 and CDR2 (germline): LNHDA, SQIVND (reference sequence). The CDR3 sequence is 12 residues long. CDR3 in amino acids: CASRSVTDTRYF. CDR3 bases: TGTGCCAGTCGGTCAGTCACAGATACGCGGTATTTT. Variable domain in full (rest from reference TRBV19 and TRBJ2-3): DGGITQSPKYLFRKEGQNVTLSCEQNLNHDAMYWYRQDPGQGLRLIYYSQIVNDFQKGDIAEGYSVSREKKESFPLTVTSAQKNPTAFYLCASRSVTDTRYFGPGTRLTVL.

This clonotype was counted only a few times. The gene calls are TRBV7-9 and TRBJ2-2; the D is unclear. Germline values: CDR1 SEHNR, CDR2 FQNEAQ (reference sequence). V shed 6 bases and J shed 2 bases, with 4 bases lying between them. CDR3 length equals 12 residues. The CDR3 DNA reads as TGTGCCAGCAGGACCAACACCGGGGAGCTGTTTTTT. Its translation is CASRTNTGELFF.

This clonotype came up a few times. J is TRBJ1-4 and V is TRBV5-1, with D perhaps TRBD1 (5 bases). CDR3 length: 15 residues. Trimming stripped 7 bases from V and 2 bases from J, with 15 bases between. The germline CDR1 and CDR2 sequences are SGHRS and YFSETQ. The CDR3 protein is CASSWRGATNEKLFF. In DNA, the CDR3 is TGCGCCAGCTCGTGGAGGGGAGCCACTAATGAAAAACTGTTTTTT.

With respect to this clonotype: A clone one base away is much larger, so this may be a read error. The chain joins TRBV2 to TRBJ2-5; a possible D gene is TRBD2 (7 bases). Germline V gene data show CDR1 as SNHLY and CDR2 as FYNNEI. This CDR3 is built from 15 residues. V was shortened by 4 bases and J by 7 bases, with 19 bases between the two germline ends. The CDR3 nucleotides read TGTGCCAGCAGTGCCGGCGGGGGCCCTCGGGCGACCCAGTACTTC. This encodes CASSAGGGPRATQYF.

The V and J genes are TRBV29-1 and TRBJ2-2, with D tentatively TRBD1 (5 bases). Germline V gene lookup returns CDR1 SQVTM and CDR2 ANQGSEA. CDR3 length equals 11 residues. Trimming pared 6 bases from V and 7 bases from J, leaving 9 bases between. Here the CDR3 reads CSVGLNGELFF. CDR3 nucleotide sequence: TGCAGCGTGGGGCTGAACGGGGAGCTGTTTTTT.

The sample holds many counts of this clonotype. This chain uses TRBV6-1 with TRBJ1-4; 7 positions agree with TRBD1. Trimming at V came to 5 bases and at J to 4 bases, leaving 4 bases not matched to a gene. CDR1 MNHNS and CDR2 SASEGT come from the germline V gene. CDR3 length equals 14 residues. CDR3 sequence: CASSRQGFNEKLFF. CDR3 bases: TGTGCCAGCAGTCGACAGGGCTTTAATGAAAAACTGTTTTTT.

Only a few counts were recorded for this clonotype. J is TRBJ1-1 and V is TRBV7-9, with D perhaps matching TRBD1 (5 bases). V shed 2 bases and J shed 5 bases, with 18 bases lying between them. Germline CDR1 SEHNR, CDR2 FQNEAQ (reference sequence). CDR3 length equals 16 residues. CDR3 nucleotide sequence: TGTGCCAGCAGCTTACAGGGAAATGGGGCTAAGACTGAAGCTTTCTTT. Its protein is CASSLQGNGAKTEAFF.

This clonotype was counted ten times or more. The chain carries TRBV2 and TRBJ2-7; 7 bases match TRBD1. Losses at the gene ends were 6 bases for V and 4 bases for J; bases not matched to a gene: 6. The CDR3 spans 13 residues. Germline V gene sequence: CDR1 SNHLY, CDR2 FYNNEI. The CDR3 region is CASRVGTAYEQYF. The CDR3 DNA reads TGTGCCAGCAGAGTCGGGACAGCTTACGAGCAGTACTTC.

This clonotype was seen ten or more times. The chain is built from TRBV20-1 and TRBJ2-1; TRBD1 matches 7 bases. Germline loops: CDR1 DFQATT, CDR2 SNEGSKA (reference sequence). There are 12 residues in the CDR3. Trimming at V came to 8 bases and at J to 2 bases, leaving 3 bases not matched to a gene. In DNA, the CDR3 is TGCAGTTCTACAGGGGCCTACAATGAGCAGTTCTTC. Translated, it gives CSSTGAYNEQFF.

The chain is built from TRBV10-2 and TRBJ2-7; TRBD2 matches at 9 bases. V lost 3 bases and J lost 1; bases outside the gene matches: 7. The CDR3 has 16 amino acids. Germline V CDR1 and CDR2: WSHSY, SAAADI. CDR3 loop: CASSDFGSGGSYEQYF. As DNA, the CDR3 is TGCGCCAGCAGTGACTTCGGAAGCGGGGGGTCCTACGAGCAGTACTTC.

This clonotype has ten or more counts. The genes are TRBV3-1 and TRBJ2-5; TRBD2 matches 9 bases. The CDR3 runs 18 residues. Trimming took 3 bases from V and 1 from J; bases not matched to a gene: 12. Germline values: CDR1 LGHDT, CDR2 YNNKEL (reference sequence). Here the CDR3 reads CASSHTLAGIKLQETQYF. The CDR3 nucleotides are TGTGCCAGCAGCCACACACTAGCGGGCATAAAACTCCAAGAGACCCAGTACTTC.